The clone carrying this TCR beta chain turned up a few times. Its cognate antigen is unknown. The data belong to a study of regulatory T cells in long-lasting Graves disease. Study-wide results and limits: New patients shared 750 to 1,000 public clonotypes, and persistent patients shared more, with over 2,500. Favored usage of TRBV28, TRBJ1-2 and TRBJ2-5 was recorded in persistent disease.

Sample time point: newly diagnosed GD, antithyroid drugs for less than 3 months. The TCR library was prepared using RNA isolated from PBMCs. Clinicians diagnosed Graves' disease using American Thyroid Association guidelines. The TCR beta library used iRepertoire HTBI primers with Arm-PCR amplification of CDR3. Each CDR3 protein is one row after TCRdb ran MiXCR on the multiplex PCR reads. This sample has approximately 230,000 distinct CDR3 sequences; about 16% occur once, and the top ten carry roughly 23%. Trimming removed 4 bases from V and 2 bases from J, with 9 bases in between. The CDR3 spans 13 residues. Germline lookup yields CDR1 SGHNT and CDR2 YYREEE (reference sequence).

V is TRBV5-4 and J is TRBJ2-5; possibly TRBD1 or TRBD2 for D (5 bases each). Sequences were derived from peripheral blood mononuclear cells (PBMCs), sampled at new diagnosis, from a patient treated with antithyroid drugs. The source is a female donor with Graves disease. CDR3 amino acids: CASSRGEQETQYF. The CDR3 DNA follows: TGTGCCAGCAGCCGAGGGGAACAAGAGACCCAGTACTTC.